What follows are 27 T cell receptor beta chains derived from one specimen sequenced in a study of blood T cell repertoires in COVID-19. The table came from immunoSEQ multiplex PCR; TCRdb's copy has only in-frame clones and leaves some out. The profile shows roughly 200,000 clones, 65% to 85% of them singletons. The sequenced sample consisted of peripheral blood. The origin of the receptors is a middle-aged woman with COVID-19, enrolled during active disease.

The V and J genes are TRBV28 and TRBJ1-4; D gene ambiguous. Germline V gene data show CDR1 as MDHEN and CDR2 as SYDVKM. V was shortened by 5 bases and J by 10 bases, with 8 bases between the two germline ends. This CDR3 contains 11 residues. The CDR3 nucleotides are TGTGCCAGCAGTGGCCGTGGAAAACTGTTTTTT. It encodes CASSGRGKLFF.

This chain joins TRBV4-1 and TRBJ2-1, with 12 nucleotides matching TRBD2. Germline CDR1 is MGHRA and CDR2 is YSYEKL. The V segment lost 7 bases and the J segment 8 bases; nucleotides outside the gene matches: 18. CDR3 length: 18 amino acids. The CDR3 DNA is TGCGCCAGCAAATATAGGGTACTAGCGGGAGGCTCTATAGATGAGCAGTTCTTC. Encoded protein: CASKYRVLAGGSIDEQFF.

The chain has TRBV4-1 and TRBJ1-2; 10 nucleotides match TRBD1. After removal of 2 bases from V and 5 bases from J, the junction contained 11 bases not matched to a gene. Per germline, CDR1 MGHRA and CDR2 YSYEKL. The CDR3 is made up of 17 amino acids. For the CDR3, the DNA is TGCGCCAGCAGCCAAACCGGGACAGGGGCCCCTCGATATGGCTACACCTTC. Its translation is CASSQTGTGAPRYGYTF.

In its sample, this clone is medium-sized (0.01 to 0.1%). This rearrangement joins TRBV5-6 to TRBJ1-1; 11 positions match TRBD1. The V segment lost 1 base and the J segment 1 base; nucleotides outside the gene matches: 3. The CDR3 covers 16 residues. CDR1 and CDR2 (germline): SGHDT, YYEEEE. This CDR3 is CASSLLGTGGNTEAFF. In nucleotides, the CDR3 is TGTGCCAGCAGCTTGTTGGGGACAGGGGGGAACACTGAAGCTTTCTTT.

This chain uses TRBV3-1 (or the pseudogene TRBV3-2) with TRBJ2-7; tentatively, D is TRBD2 (6 bases). This CDR3 is built from 16 residues. Per germline, CDR1 LGHDT and CDR2 YNNKEL (reference sequence). With 0 bases removed from V and 0 bases from J, the gap between germline ends came to 12 bases. This CDR3 is CASSQESGLPSYEQYF. The CDR3 DNA sequence: TGTGCCAGCAGCCAAGAGTCGGGACTCCCCTCCTACGAGCAGTACTTC.

The V and J genes are TRBV9 and TRBJ1-1; D possibly corresponds to TRBD1 (6 bases). The CDR3 runs 15 residues. V gave up 2 bases and J gave up 7 bases, with 18 bases separating them. The V gene's germline CDR1 is SGDLS and CDR2 YYNGEE. CDR3 amino acids: CASSVTRLGASEAFF. The CDR3 bases are TGTGCCAGCAGCGTTACCAGGTTGGGGGCTAGTGAAGCTTTCTTT.

The count of this clone is one. The chain joins TRBV15 to TRBJ1-1; unclear D gene. Germline CDR1 LNHNV, CDR2 YYDKDF (reference sequence). Deletions cut 2 bases from V and 6 bases from J, with 16 bases between. The CDR3 is 15 residues long. Written as DNA, the CDR3 is TGTGCCACCAGCAGACCACGGACTGGAGTCTCTGAAGCTTTCTTT. Residues: CATSRPRTGVSEAFF. Full variable domain (rest looked up from reference TRBV15 and TRBJ1-1): DAMVIQNPRYQVTQFGKPVTLSCSQTLNHNVMYWYQQKSSQAPKLLFHYYDKDFNNEADTPDNFQSRRPNTSFCFLDIRSPGLGDTAMYLCATSRPRTGVSEAFFGQGTRLTVV.

The genes are TRBV9 and TRBJ1-3, with D perhaps matching TRBD1 (5 bases). The CDR3 is 17 amino acids. CDR1 and CDR2 from the germline V gene are SGDLS and YYNGEE. V was trimmed by 2 bases and J by 0 bases, leaving 15 bases between them. The CDR3 DNA reads TGTGCCAGCAGCGTGAGCAGAGAAGGGGACTCTGGAAACACCATATATTTT. This translates into CASSVSREGDSGNTIYF.

This chain links TRBV18 with TRBJ1-1; 9 bases line up with TRBD1. Germline-derived CDR1 and CDR2 are KGHSH and LQKENI. The CDR3 totals 14 residues. V lost 3 bases to trimming and J lost 5 bases; unmatched junction nucleotides: 4. The DNA of the CDR3 is TGTGCCAGCTCACCGGACAGGGGTCGGACTGAAGCTTTCTTT. Its translation is CASSPDRGRTEAFF.

The J gene is TRBJ2-2, the V gene TRBV12-3 or TRBV12-4; D may be TRBD2 (6 bases). V was cut by 5 bases and J by 7 bases, with 8 bases left in between. The CDR3 is made up of 12 amino acids. The CDR3 reads CASSTTSGELFF. CDR3 DNA: TGTGCCAGCAGTACGACTAGCGGGGAGCTGTTTTTT.

The chain employs TRBV19 and TRBJ1-2; D is undetermined. The CDR3 length is 16 residues. Germline-derived CDR1 and CDR2 are LNHDA and SQIVND (reference sequence). V was cut by 2 bases and J by 4 bases, with 17 bases left in between. The CDR3 sequence: CASSIRRQPLLYGYTF. Here the CDR3 DNA reads TGTGCCAGTAGTATAAGGCGGCAGCCTCTCCTCTATGGCTACACCTTC.

CDR3 amino acids: CASSLRDRDSPLHF. CDR3 DNA sequence: TGTGCCAGCTCACTCCGGGACAGAGATTCACCCCTCCACTTT. The chain recombines TRBV18 with TRBJ1-6; 7 nucleotides agree with TRBD1. CDR1 and CDR2 (germline): KGHSH, LQKENI. The J segment lost 8 bases and the V segment lost 4 bases, leaving 5 bases of the junction unmatched. The CDR3 sequence is 14 residues long. The variable domain in full, completed from reference TRBV18 and TRBJ1-6, reads NAGVMQNPRHLVRRRGQEARLRCSPMKGHSHVYWYRQLPEEGLKFMVYLQKENIIDESGMPKERFSAEFPKEGPSILRIQQVVRGDSAAYFCASSLRDRDSPLHFGNGTRLTVT.

This chain connects TRBV28 to TRBJ1-2; 7 nucleotides line up with TRBD1. Germline V gene data show CDR1 as MDHEN and CDR2 as SYDVKM. With 2 bases clipped from V and 7 bases from J, the junction kept 7 bases outside the gene matches. This CDR3 region has 14 residues. The CDR3 DNA sequence: TGTGCCAGCAGTTTAAACAGGGGAAGGTTTGGCTACACCTTC. Protein sequence: CASSLNRGRFGYTF.

The CDR3 loop is CASSLRQATNEKLFF. CDR3 coding DNA: TGCGCCAGCAGCCTCCGACAGGCAACTAATGAAAAACTGTTTTTT. The rearrangement uses TRBV5-1 and TRBJ1-4; tentative D call: TRBD1 (6 bases). Trimming pared 4 bases from V and 0 bases from J, leaving 10 bases between. CDR1 and CDR2 (germline): SGHRS, YFSETQ. This CDR3 has 15 residues.

The chain recombines TRBV27 with TRBJ1-1; D is unclear. Germline CDR1 reads MNHEY; CDR2 reads SMNVEV (reference sequence). The CDR3 has 16 residues. V lost 8 bases to trimming and J lost 0 bases, with 19 bases between them. As DNA, the CDR3 is TGTGCCAGCTTAAGCCGATACAGACAAATGAACACTGAAGCTTTCTTT. This sequence encodes CASLSRYRQMNTEAFF.

This clone has more than one count but fewer than ten. V is TRBV11-2 and J is TRBJ1-4; no firm D call. There are 11 residues in the CDR3. CDR1 and CDR2 (germline): SGHAT, FQNNGV. V lost 5 bases and J lost 16, with 14 bases in between. The CDR3 loop is CASSLGGNPFF. The CDR3 bases are TGTGCCAGCAGCCTCGGAGGGAACCCGTTTTTT.

The V gene is TRBV2, the J gene TRBJ2-3; 9 nucleotides align to TRBD2. Germline V gene lookup returns CDR1 SNHLY and CDR2 FYNNEI. The CDR3 consists of 16 residues. Trimming cost V 2 bases and J 4 bases; bases outside gene matches: 7. The DNA of the CDR3 is TGTGCCAGCAGTGAAAGAGCTAGCGGGACGTCAGATACGCAGTATTTT. It is translated as CASSERASGTSDTQYF.

The chain joins TRBV14 to TRBJ1-4, with 7 positions matching TRBD1. The CDR3 sequence is 15 residues long. Per germline, CDR1 SGHDN and CDR2 FVKESK. V lost 4 bases and J lost 5; bases outside the gene matches: 7. In DNA, the CDR3 is TGTGCCAGCAGCCTCCAGGGGGTCACCAATGAAAAACTGTTTTTT. Translation gives CASSLQGVTNEKLFF.

The chain combines TRBV19 with TRBJ1-1; no definite D call. CDR3 length equals 15 residues. CDR1 LNHDA and CDR2 SQIVND come from the germline V gene (reference sequence). V was cut by 3 bases and J by 2 bases, with 13 bases left in between. CDR3 DNA sequence: TGTGCCAGTAGTATTCGCCCCGAGGGTAACACTGAAGCTTTCTTT. Residues: CASSIRPEGNTEAFF.

The gene calls are TRBV4-2 and TRBJ1-2, with 7 bases lining up with TRBD1. J lost 2 bases, V lost 2 bases, and 5 bases had no gene match. In germline, CDR1 is LGHNA, CDR2 YNFKEQ. The CDR3 extends over 15 amino acids. CDR3 DNA: TGTGCCAGCAGCCAACCCCAGGGGGGAAACTATGGCTACACCTTC. This codes for CASSQPQGGNYGYTF.

The V gene is TRBV10-1, the J gene TRBJ1-2; D is possibly TRBD1 (5 bases). Germline V lookup: CDR1 WNHNN, CDR2 SYGVQD (reference sequence). The CDR3 is 16 amino acids. Trimming left V 0 bases short and J 2 bases short, with 13 bases between. The CDR3 DNA reads as TGCGCCAGCAGTGAGTCGATGATGGGGGGGAACTATGGCTACACCTTC. Amino acid sequence: CASSESMMGGNYGYTF.

The chain couples TRBV10-1 to TRBJ1-4, with D perhaps matching TRBD1 (6 bases). V was cut by 9 bases and J by 5 bases, with 13 bases left in between. The germline V gene has CDR1 WNHNN and CDR2 SYGVQD (reference sequence). CDR3 length equals 13 residues. This chain's CDR3 is CASSGQFNEKLFF. DNA of the CDR3: TGCGCCAGTTCGGGACAATTCAATGAAAAACTGTTTTTT.

The chain joins TRBV4-1 to TRBJ2-7; D is possibly TRBD1 (6 bases). The CDR3 runs 15 residues. The germline CDR1 and CDR2 sequences are MGHRA and YSYEKL. V lost 4 bases, J lost 2 bases, and 15 bases lay in between. The CDR3 loop is CASSLLLQGAYEQYF. The DNA for the CDR3 is TGCGCCAGCAGCCTGTTACTACAGGGAGCCTACGAGCAGTACTTC.

The chain carries TRBV24-1 and TRBJ2-2, with 11 bases matching TRBD1. Germline lookup yields CDR1 KGHDR and CDR2 SFDVKD. The trim removed 9 bases at V and 5 bases at J, leaving 4 bases unmatched. CDR3 size: 14 residues. CDR3 loop: CATRGQGDTGELFF. CDR3 sequence (DNA): TGTGCCACCCGGGGACAGGGGGATACCGGGGAGCTGTTTTTT.

The chain employs TRBV7-8 and TRBJ1-2; 7 nucleotides line up with TRBD1. The V and J ends lost 5 bases and 3 bases, in that order; junction bases with no gene match: 6. Germline CDR1 is SGHVS and CDR2 is FQNEAQ. The CDR3 has 14 residues. The CDR3 region is CASSQAGTDYGYTF. As DNA, the CDR3 is TGTGCCAGCAGCCAAGCCGGGACAGACTATGGCTACACCTTC. Full variable domain (rest looked up from reference TRBV7-8 and TRBJ1-2): GAGVSQSPRYKVAKRGQDVALRCDPISGHVSLFWYQQALGQGPEFLTYFQNEAQLDKSGLPSDRFFAERPEGSVSTLKIQRTQQEDSAVYLCASSQAGTDYGYTFGSGTRLTVV.

This clone was seen just once. The chain employs TRBV5-6 and TRBJ1-3, with 8 positions matching TRBD1. The germline gives CDR1 SGHDT, CDR2 YYEEEE. Losses at the gene ends were 4 bases for V and 1 base for J; bases not matched to a gene: 7. There are 16 residues in the CDR3. The chain's CDR3 is CASSGRQGRSGNTIYF. CDR3 nucleotides: TGTGCCAGCAGCGGCCGACAGGGGAGGTCTGGAAACACCATATATTTT.

The chain carries TRBV5-6 and TRBJ1-3, with 7 bases that match TRBD1. Germline CDR1 reads SGHDT; CDR2 reads YYEEEE. After removal of 1 base from V and 0 bases from J, the junction contained 4 bases not matched to a gene. This CDR3 is 16 amino acids long. The CDR3 is CASSLSGQSSGNTIYF. The CDR3 DNA sequence: TGTGCCAGCAGCTTGTCGGGACAGAGCTCTGGAAACACCATATATTTT.